These 15 T cell receptor beta chains share one sample of origin, sequenced in a study of shared clonotypes between healthy human individuals. Positively selected for CCR7, the CD45RO-negative cells used as naive CD8 cells excluded terminally differentiated effector memory CD45RA+ cells. Assay: immunoSEQ multiplex PCR; the TCRdb copy retains only in-frame clones and omits some. The repertoire has under 2,000,000 clones, about 94% of them found once; the top ten carry 0.95% to 1.5%. Material: naive CD8+ T cells sorted from blood. The source of these receptors is a man between 18 and 29 years old in good health.

This chain connects TRBV2 to TRBJ2-1; possible D gene TRBD1, 6 bases. There are 15 residues in the CDR3. Trimming shortened V by 6 bases and J by 5 bases, and 17 bases separated the two germline ends. CDR1 and CDR2 from the germline V gene are SNHLY and FYNNEI. The CDR3 loop reads CASSLQGEEDNEQFF. CDR3 coding DNA: TGTGCCAGCAGCCTACAGGGCGAAGAGGACAATGAGCAGTTCTTC.

The CDR3 region has the DNA TGTGCCAGCAGCTACGGGGGTTTAGGGGTTTACAATGAGCAGTTCTTC. Translating it yields CASSYGGLGVYNEQFF. The chain uses TRBV5-4 and TRBJ2-1, with D maybe TRBD2 (6 bases). Germline assignment: CDR1 SGHNT and CDR2 YYREEE (reference sequence). V lost 3 bases to trimming and J lost 4 bases, with 17 bases between them. This CDR3 has 16 residues.

The chain uses TRBV30 and TRBJ1-2; the match to TRBD1 covers 11 bases. V lost 0 bases, J lost 4 bases, and 10 bases stayed unmatched. Germline assignment: CDR1 GTSNPN and CDR2 SVGIG (reference sequence). The CDR3 has 17 residues. CDR3 sequence (DNA): TGTGCCTGGAGTGTTGGGACAGGGGGTGGGAAACTCTATGGCTACACCTTC. This gives the protein CAWSVGTGGGKLYGYTF.

As DNA, the CDR3 is TGTGCCAGCAGCTTACAGGGTTTACTAGGATACGAGCAGTACTTC. Its translation: CASSLQGLLGYEQYF. The V and J genes are TRBV27 and TRBJ2-7; possibly TRBD1 for D (6 bases). V was pared by 6 bases and J by 4 bases, with 19 bases between. Germline CDR1 is MNHEY and CDR2 is SMNVEV (reference sequence). The CDR3 is 15 amino acids.

The chain joins TRBV10-3 to TRBJ2-7, with 8 bases that match TRBD2. CDR3 length: 14 residues. Trimming cost V 6 bases and J 4 bases; bases outside gene matches: 8. Per germline, CDR1 ENHRY and CDR2 SYGVKD. The CDR3 coding sequence is TGTGCCATCAGCCCGGGACTAGAAGCATACGAGCAGTACTTC. Amino acid sequence: CAISPGLEAYEQYF.

The chain combines TRBV7-9 with TRBJ2-3; 12 bases agree with TRBD1. The germline gives CDR1 SEHNR, CDR2 FQNEAQ (reference sequence). V dropped 8 bases and J dropped 6; count of bases not matched to a gene: 9. The CDR3 is 15 residues long. CDR3 bases: TGTGCCAGCGAGCCGGGACAGGGGGCGCGGGATACGCAGTATTTT. Translation: CASEPGQGARDTQYF. Full variable domain (rest looked up from reference TRBV7-9 and TRBJ2-3): DTGVSQNPRHKITKRGQNVTFRCDPISEHNRLYWYRQTLGQGPEFLTYFQNEAQLEKSRLLSDRFSAERPKGSFSTLEIQRTEQGDSAMYLCASEPGQGARDTQYFGPGTRLTVL.

V gene TRBV7-9 combines with J gene TRBJ2-1, with a weak D call TRBD1 (5 bases). There are 12 residues in the CDR3. Trimming removed 4 bases from V and 10 bases from J, with 11 bases in between. Germline V gives CDR1 SEHNR, CDR2 FQNEAQ (reference sequence). The CDR3 region is CASSWIDREQFF. The CDR3 DNA reads as TGTGCCAGCAGCTGGATAGACAGAGAGCAGTTCTTC.

This CDR3 is CASSATAYSVHEQYF. The CDR3 DNA reads as TGTGCCAGCAGTGCGACAGCATATTCAGTACACGAGCAGTACTTC. This chain joins TRBV5-8 and TRBJ2-7; D perhaps matches TRBD1 (5 bases). This CDR3 region has 15 residues. Between the trimmed V and J ends, which lost 5 bases and 5 bases, there was a span of 20 bases. Germline assignment: CDR1 SGHTS and CDR2 YDEGEE.

The CDR3: CASSFTGGYEQYF. The CDR3 bases are TGCGCCAGCAGCTTTACCGGGGGGTACGAGCAGTACTTC. V gene TRBV4-1 combines with J gene TRBJ2-7; 7 nucleotides match TRBD2. With V trimmed by 5 bases and J by 4 bases, 5 bases remained unmatched. This CDR3 is 13 amino acids long. Germline V gene data show CDR1 as MGHRA and CDR2 as YSYEKL.

V and J are TRBV5-4 and TRBJ2-7; 10 bases are a match to TRBD1. The CDR3 totals 15 residues. Per the germline V gene, CDR1 is SGHNT and CDR2 is YYREEE (reference sequence). Trimming at V came to 3 bases and at J to 4 bases, leaving 7 bases not matched to a gene. CDR3 nucleotides: TGTGCCAGCAGCTCCCGGGACAGGGGATGGTACGAGCAGTACTTC. Protein: CASSSRDRGWYEQYF.

The chain links TRBV29-1 to TRBJ2-3, with TRBD1 matching 11 bases. The junction had 8 bases not matched to a gene; V was cut back by 3 bases and J by 3 bases. The CDR3 is 16 residues long. Germline V gene data show CDR1 as SQVTM and CDR2 as ANQGSEA. Here the CDR3 DNA reads TGCAGCGTTGACTTCCTGGACAGGGGGCTAACAGATACGCAGTATTTT. Protein: CSVDFLDRGLTDTQYF.

The rearrangement uses TRBV19 and TRBJ1-1; a weak D match, TRBD1 (5 bases). The germline V gene encodes CDR1 LNHDA and CDR2 SQIVND (reference sequence). Trimming shortened V by 6 bases and J by 10 bases, and 18 bases separated the two germline ends. The CDR3 has 13 residues. This chain's CDR3 is CASSTGIMEAAFF. CDR3 bases: TGTGCCAGTAGCACAGGTATCATGGAGGCAGCTTTCTTT.

The chain couples TRBV4-3 to TRBJ2-7; TRBD1 matches 11 bases. The CDR3 consists of 15 residues. Germline CDR1 is LGHNA and CDR2 is YSLEER. V trimming: 4 bases; J trimming: 2 bases; junction bases outside the gene matches: 4. The CDR3 sequence is CASSPGQGATYEQYF. The CDR3 region has the DNA TGCGCCAGCAGCCCCGGACAGGGGGCTACCTACGAGCAGTACTTC.

The CDR3 nucleotides are TGTGCCACCTCCGGGACTAGCGTTTCAAATGAGCAGTTCTTC. It encodes CATSGTSVSNEQFF. The chain employs TRBV13 and TRBJ2-1; TRBD2 matches at 10 bases. Germline loops: CDR1 PRHDT, CDR2 FYEKMQ (reference sequence). Trimming at V came to 10 bases and at J to 7 bases, leaving 10 bases not matched to a gene. The CDR3 has 14 amino acids. The entire variable domain, with the rest obtained from reference TRBV13 and TRBJ2-1, is as follows: AAGVIQSPRHLIKEKRETATLKCYPIPRHDTVYWYQQGPGQDPQFLISFYEKMQSDKGSIPDRFSAQQFSDYHSELNMSSLELGDSALYFCATSGTSVSNEQFFGPGTRLTVL.

The CDR3, as DNA: TGTGCCAGCAGTGAGGAGAACACCGGGGAGCTGTTTTTT. Translation gives CASSEENTGELFF. The chain combines TRBV25-1 with TRBJ2-2; the D is unclear. Germline V gene lookup returns CDR1 MGHDK and CDR2 SYGVNS. V lost 3 bases to trimming and J lost 1 base, with 3 bases between them. CDR3 length equals 13 residues.